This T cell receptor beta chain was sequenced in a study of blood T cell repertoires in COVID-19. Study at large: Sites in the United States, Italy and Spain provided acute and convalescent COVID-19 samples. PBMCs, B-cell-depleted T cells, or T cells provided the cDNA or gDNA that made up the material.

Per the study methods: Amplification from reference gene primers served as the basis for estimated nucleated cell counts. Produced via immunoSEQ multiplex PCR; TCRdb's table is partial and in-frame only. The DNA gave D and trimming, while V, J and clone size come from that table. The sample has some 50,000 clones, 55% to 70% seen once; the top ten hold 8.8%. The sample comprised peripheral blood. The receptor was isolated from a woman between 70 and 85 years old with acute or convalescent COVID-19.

CDR3 loop: CASSLGLAGETDTQYF. In DNA form, the CDR3 reads TGCGCCAGCAGCCTCGGACTAGCGGGAGAAACAGATACGCAGTATTTT. The chain recombines TRBV5-1 with TRBJ2-3; TRBD2 aligns across 13 bases. The V gene end was trimmed by 4 bases and the J gene end by 3 bases; junction bases not matched to a gene: 5. The CDR3 has 16 residues. Germline V lookup: CDR1 SGHRS, CDR2 YFSETQ.